What follows are 21 T cell receptor beta chains derived from one specimen sequenced in a study of CD8 T cells in ankylosing spondylitis. Study-wide results and caveats: Blood from ankylosing spondylitis patients appeared to carry a characteristic eight-variant TCR beta motif.

TCRdb analysed the 5' RACE reads with MiXCR anew, one entry per CDR3 protein. The sample comprises over 700,000 distinct CDR3 sequences, roughly 20% of which are singletons, and about a fifth rests with the top ten. Which antigens these TCRs recognize remains unknown. Sequencing was carried out using blood, either unsorted or a sorted T cell fraction (not recorded which). These receptors all come from a male donor with ankylosing spondylitis.

This chain uses TRBV2 with TRBJ1-1; TRBD1 aligns across 10 bases. The CDR3 loop spans 17 amino acids. Looked up from germline, CDR1 is SNHLY and CDR2 is FYNNEI. The ends lost 8 bases at V and 0 bases at J; junction bases unmatched: 12. The CDR3 bases are TGTGCCAGCGGAACCGGGACAGGGGAACGGATGAACACTGAAGCTTTCTTT. Protein sequence: CASGTGTGERMNTEAFF.

The chain employs TRBV4-2 and TRBJ2-1; D uncertain. The CDR3 runs 16 residues. Germline CDR1 reads LGHNA; CDR2 reads YNFKEQ. V shed 3 bases and J shed 0 bases, with 12 bases lying between them. CDR3 protein: CASSQPIASSYNEQFF. For the CDR3, the DNA is TGTGCCAGCAGCCAGCCCATAGCTTCCTCCTACAATGAGCAGTTCTTC.

There are a few counts of this clonotype. This sequence joins TRBV9 and TRBJ1-1, with 11 bases matching TRBD1. Germline values: CDR1 SGDLS, CDR2 YYNGEE. V dropped 0 bases and J dropped 3; count of bases not matched to a gene: 13. CDR3 size: 19 residues. CDR3 protein: CASSVAPPGTGGGDTEAFF. CDR3 in DNA: TGTGCCAGCAGCGTAGCCCCCCCGGGGACAGGGGGTGGGGACACTGAAGCTTTCTTT. Variable domain in full (rest from reference TRBV9 and TRBJ1-1): DSGVTQTPKHLITATGQRVTLRCSPRSGDLSVYWYQQSLDQGLQFLIQYYNGEERAKGNILERFSAQQFPDLHSELNLSSLELGDSALYFCASSVAPPGTGGGDTEAFFGQGTRLTVV.

The rearrangement links TRBV29-1 to TRBJ2-7; TRBD2 might be the D (5 bases). This CDR3 has 13 amino acids. Trimming took 4 bases from V and 3 from J, leaving 13 bases between them. In germline, CDR1 is SQVTM, CDR2 ANQGSEA. The CDR3 loop reads CSVGGEFGYEQYF. The CDR3 coding sequence is TGCAGCGTTGGTGGGGAGTTCGGCTACGAGCAGTACTTC.

In DNA, the CDR3 is TGTGCCACCAGTGATACCAGCCGGAGCTCCTACAATGAGCAGTTCTTC. As protein: CATSDTSRSSYNEQFF. The rearrangement joins TRBV24-1 to TRBJ2-1; no firm D call. V was pared by 3 bases and J by 0 bases, with 11 bases between. The germline gives CDR1 KGHDR, CDR2 SFDVKD. The CDR3 sequence is 16 residues long.

The V and J genes are TRBV7-9 and TRBJ2-2, with D perhaps matching TRBD2 (5 bases). Germline values: CDR1 SEHNR, CDR2 FQNEAQ (reference sequence). V was pared by 7 bases and J by 1 base, with 10 bases between. The CDR3 sequence is 14 residues long. This chain's CDR3 is CASIFGLNTGELFF. In nucleotides, the CDR3 is TGTGCCAGCATTTTCGGACTGAACACCGGGGAGCTGTTTTTT.

To note about this clonotype: The junction shows a germline mismatch at one end, possibly a read error. The chain uses TRBV7-7 and TRBJ1-2; D uncertain. Germline CDR1 reads SSHAT; CDR2 reads FNYEAQ (reference sequence). The CDR3 totals 15 residues. CDR3 sequence (DNA): TGTGCTAGCAGCGCGCAACCAAGTATTTTCTATGGCTACACCTTC. This encodes CASSAQPSIFYGYTF.

This chain joins TRBV5-1 and TRBJ2-3; D may match TRBD1 or TRBD2 (6 bases each). This CDR3 is built from 15 residues. Germline CDR1 and CDR2: SGHRS and YFSETQ. Trimming removed 4 bases from V and 4 bases from J, with 16 bases in between. As DNA, the CDR3 is TGCGCCAGCAGCCCTAGTAAGGGGGGACCAGATACGCAGTATTTT. Translation gives CASSPSKGGPDTQYF.

The CDR3 DNA is TGCAGTGCCCCCGGGACGGCGAACACCGGGGAGCTGTTTTTT. This sequence encodes CSAPGTANTGELFF. This chain connects TRBV20-1 to TRBJ2-2; D possibly matches TRBD1 or TRBD2 (5 bases each). From germline, CDR1 is DFQATT and CDR2 SNEGSKA (reference sequence). The CDR3 loop spans 14 amino acids. Trimming took 6 bases from V and 0 from J, leaving 11 bases between them.

This clonotype was counted only a few times. The chain carries TRBV12-3 or TRBV12-4 and TRBJ1-5; a weak D match, TRBD1 (6 bases). The CDR3 spans 16 residues. The ends were cut back, 7 bases at V and 1 base at J, with 17 bases in the middle. Written as DNA, the CDR3 is TGTGCCAGCACCATAGGAGGGACAAAAAGCAATCAGCCCCAGCATTTT. Its translation is CASTIGGTKSNQPQHF.

This clonotype has only a few counts. CDR3 coding DNA: TGTGCCAGCAGCGTAGCGGGGGGCGAGTGGTCGAGTGAGCAGTTCTTC. The encoded protein is CASSVAGGEWSSEQFF. The chain uses TRBV9 and TRBJ2-1, with D tentatively TRBD2 (7 bases). The CDR3 spans 16 residues. Germline V gives CDR1 SGDLS, CDR2 YYNGEE. V gave up 0 bases and J gave up 9 bases, with 19 bases separating them.

The chain uses TRBV4-1 and TRBJ1-1; the D gene is possibly TRBD1 (5 bases). Germline CDR1 and CDR2: MGHRA and YSYEKL. V dropped 8 bases and J dropped 6 bases, with 19 bases sitting between them. The CDR3 is 14 amino acids. CDR3 region: CASSEEPLGAEAFF. In DNA form, the CDR3 reads TGCGCCAGCTCCGAGGAACCGTTAGGGGCTGAAGCTTTCTTT.

This clonotype was found a few times. The genes are TRBV20-1 and TRBJ2-1; D ambiguous. V was clipped by 0 bases and J by 0 bases, with 9 bases between them. CDR3 length: 15 residues. Per germline, CDR1 DFQATT and CDR2 SNEGSKA (reference sequence). CDR3 sequence reads: CSARDPGGSYNEQFF. In DNA form, the CDR3 reads TGCAGTGCTAGAGATCCAGGTGGCTCCTACAATGAGCAGTTCTTC.

In DNA, the CDR3 is TGTGCCAGCCGTCCCAGCTTGGGGGTAGGGTCTGGCTACACCTTC. Its protein product is CASRPSLGVGSGYTF. The chain uses TRBV7-8 and TRBJ1-2; TRBD1 is a possible D gene (5 bases). The CDR3 spans 15 residues. Germline assignment: CDR1 SGHVS and CDR2 FQNEAQ. V was cut by 8 bases and J by 7 bases, with 23 bases left in between. Full variable domain (outside the CDR3, taken from reference TRBV7-8 and TRBJ1-2): GAGVSQSPRYKVAKRGQDVALRCDPISGHVSLFWYQQALGQGPEFLTYFQNEAQLDKSGLPSDRFFAERPEGSVSTLKIQRTQQEDSAVYLCASRPSLGVGSGYTFGSGTRLTVV.

This sequence joins TRBV5-5 and TRBJ1-2; TRBD1 matches 8 bases. Germline lookup yields CDR1 SGHKS and CDR2 YYEKEE (reference sequence). Losses at the gene ends were 4 bases for V and 4 bases for J; bases not matched to a gene: 9. CDR3 size: 15 residues. The CDR3 protein is CASSLVGQGPYGYTF. The CDR3 DNA sequence: TGTGCCAGCAGCCTGGTCGGACAGGGTCCCTATGGCTACACCTTC.

The chain is built from TRBV25-1 and TRBJ1-6; 9 nucleotides match TRBD1. The CDR3 loop spans 16 amino acids. V trimming: 4 bases; J trimming: 6 bases; junction bases outside the gene matches: 7. Germline V gene data show CDR1 as MGHDK and CDR2 as SYGVNS. CDR3 bases: TGTGCCAGCAGTGGGACAGGGGAGGTTCGTAATTCACCCCTCCACTTT. This codes for CASSGTGEVRNSPLHF.

The sample holds a few counts of this clonotype. The chain carries TRBV7-9 and TRBJ1-5; unclear D gene. Germline V lookup: CDR1 SEHNR, CDR2 FQNEAQ (reference sequence). The CDR3 contains 14 residues. Trimming shortened V by 5 bases and J by 8 bases, and 16 bases separated the two germline ends. CDR3 DNA: TGTGCCAGCAGCCATTCACGGGCCGCGGAGCCCCAGCATTTT. It specifies CASSHSRAAEPQHF.

This clonotype was picked up many times. The chain recombines TRBV5-1 with TRBJ2-1, with 7 bases that match TRBD2. The CDR3 contains 14 residues. V gave up 4 bases and J gave up 4 bases; unmatched junction bases: 5. Looked up from germline, CDR1 is SGHRS and CDR2 is YFSETQ. The DNA of the CDR3 is TGCGCCAGCAGCGGGGGAGGGGTGTACAATGAGCAGTTCTTC. It specifies CASSGGGVYNEQFF. The complete variable domain, with remaining parts taken from reference TRBV5-1 and TRBJ2-1, reads KAGVTQTPRYLIKTRGQQVTLSCSPISGHRSVSWYQQTPGQGLQFLFEYFSETQRNKGNFPGRFSGRQFSNSRSEMNVSTLELGDSALYLCASSGGGVYNEQFFGPGTRLTVL.

The rearrangement links TRBV11-1 to TRBJ2-2; 7 bases line up with TRBD1. The germline V gene has CDR1 SGHAT and CDR2 FQDESV (reference sequence). V lost 1 base to trimming and J lost 6 bases; unmatched junction nucleotides: 5. The length of the CDR3 is 15 residues. The CDR3 DNA is TGTGCCAGCAGCTTAGACGACAGGGCCGCCGGGGAGCTGTTTTTT. Translated: CASSLDDRAAGELFF. Full variable domain (remainder filled in from reference TRBV11-1 and TRBJ2-2): EAEVAQSPRYKITEKSQAVAFWCDPISGHATLYWYRQILGQGPELLVQFQDESVVDDSQLPKDRFSAERLKGVDSTLKIQPAELGDSAMYLCASSLDDRAAGELFFGEGSRLTVL.

J is TRBJ2-2 and V is TRBV20-1, with TRBD1 matching 10 bases. Looked up from germline, CDR1 is DFQATT and CDR2 is SNEGSKA (reference sequence). The CDR3 runs to 14 residues. V gave up 6 bases and J gave up 5 bases; unmatched junction bases: 6. CDR3 protein: CSARRQGATGELFF. The CDR3 nucleotides are TGCAGTGCCAGGAGACAGGGGGCAACCGGGGAGCTGTTTTTT.

The chain links TRBV7-9 to TRBJ2-1, with D possibly being TRBD1 (6 bases). CDR3 length: 15 amino acids. Per germline, CDR1 SEHNR and CDR2 FQNEAQ (reference sequence). The germline V and J ends were trimmed by 3 bases and 3 bases, with 12 bases remaining between them. The chain's CDR3 is CASSFAGVYYNEQFF. CDR3 coding DNA: TGTGCCAGCAGCTTCGCAGGGGTGTACTACAATGAGCAGTTCTTC.